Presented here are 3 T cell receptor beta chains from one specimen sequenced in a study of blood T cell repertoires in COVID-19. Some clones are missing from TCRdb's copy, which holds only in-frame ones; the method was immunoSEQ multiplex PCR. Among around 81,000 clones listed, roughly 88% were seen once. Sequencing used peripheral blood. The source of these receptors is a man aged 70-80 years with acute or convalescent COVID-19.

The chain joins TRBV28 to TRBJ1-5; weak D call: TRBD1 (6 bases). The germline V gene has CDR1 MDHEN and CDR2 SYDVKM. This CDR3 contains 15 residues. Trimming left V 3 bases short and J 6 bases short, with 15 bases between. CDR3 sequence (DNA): TGTGCCAGCAGTTTCAGTAGCAGGACAGCTCAGCCCCAGCATTTT. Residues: CASSFSSRTAQPQHF.

The CDR3 DNA sequence: TGTGCCAGCAGTGTTGAGGTCAAAAACATTCAGTACTTC. Translating gives CASSVEVKNIQYF. The chain is built from TRBV2 and TRBJ2-4; D uncertain. This CDR3 is 13 amino acids long. From germline, CDR1 is SNHLY and CDR2 FYNNEI. The V gene lost 4 bases and the J gene lost 3 bases, with 7 bases spanning the gap.

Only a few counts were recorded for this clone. The CDR3 loop is CASSLTGTTEAFF. The CDR3 nucleotides are TGTGCCAGCAGCTTGACAGGGACCACTGAAGCTTTCTTT. The chain uses TRBV5-6 and TRBJ1-1, with a possible D match to TRBD1 (6 bases). The germline V gene has CDR1 SGHDT and CDR2 YYEEEE. V lost 1 base and J lost 4, with 8 bases in between. The CDR3 covers 13 residues.